This T cell receptor beta chain is from a study of T cell repertoires in cytomegalovirus infection. Across the whole study: Matching HLA type, along with CMV infection, was indicated by public TCR beta signatures. Notes on the study in general: Dominating the ex vivo response were TCR beta clonotypes that were CMV-specific and HLA-C-restricted. CMV carriers with the relevant HLA were identified by cumulative public TCR beta family frequency.

The CDR3 totals 15 residues. The germline V and J ends were trimmed by 5 bases and 6 bases, with 20 bases remaining between them. CDR1 is SGHTA, CDR2 FQGNSA, per germline. A single record per CDR3 protein comes from TCRdb applying MiXCR to the reads. The data show around 300,000 distinct CDR3 sequences, over 7.5% seen once. This clonotype was seen ten or more times. Its cognate antigen is unknown. The chain recombines TRBV7-2 with TRBJ2-7, with D possibly TRBD2 on 6 matching bases. The material sequenced was PBMCs. This TCR was sampled from a human donor in good health (CMV status not recorded). Some clones in this sample may be carry-over from other donors' samples. As DNA, the CDR3 is TGTGCCAGCAGCCCACTAGCTTTTCAGGAAGGCGAGCAGTACTTC. It yields the protein CASSPLAFQEGEQYF.